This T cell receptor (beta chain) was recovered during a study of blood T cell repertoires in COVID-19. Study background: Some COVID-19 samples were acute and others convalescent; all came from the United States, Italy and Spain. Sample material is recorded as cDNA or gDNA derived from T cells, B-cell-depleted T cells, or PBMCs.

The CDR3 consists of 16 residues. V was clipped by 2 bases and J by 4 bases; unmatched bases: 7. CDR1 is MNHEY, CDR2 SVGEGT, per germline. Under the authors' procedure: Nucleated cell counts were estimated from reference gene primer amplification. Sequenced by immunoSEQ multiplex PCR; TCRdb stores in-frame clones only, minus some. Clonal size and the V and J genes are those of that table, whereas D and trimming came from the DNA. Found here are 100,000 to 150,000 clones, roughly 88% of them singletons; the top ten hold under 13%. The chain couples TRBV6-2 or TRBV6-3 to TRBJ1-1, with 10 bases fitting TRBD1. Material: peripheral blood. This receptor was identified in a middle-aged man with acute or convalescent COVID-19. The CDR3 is CASSYPRDRGSTEAFF. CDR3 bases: TGTGCCAGCAGTTACCCCCGGGACAGGGGAAGCACTGAAGCTTTCTTT.